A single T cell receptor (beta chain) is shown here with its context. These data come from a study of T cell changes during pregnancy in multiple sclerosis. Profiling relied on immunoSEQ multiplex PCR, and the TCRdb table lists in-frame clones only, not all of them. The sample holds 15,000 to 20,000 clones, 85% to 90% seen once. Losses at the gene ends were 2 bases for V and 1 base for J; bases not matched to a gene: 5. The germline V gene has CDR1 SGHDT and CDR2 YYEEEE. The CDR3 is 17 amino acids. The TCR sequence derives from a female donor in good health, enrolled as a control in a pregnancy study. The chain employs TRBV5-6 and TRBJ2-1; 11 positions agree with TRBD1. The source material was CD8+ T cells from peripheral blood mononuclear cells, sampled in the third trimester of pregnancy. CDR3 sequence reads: CASSLPGQGASYNEQFF. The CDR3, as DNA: TGTGCCAGCAGCTTACCCGGACAGGGGGCATCCTACAATGAGCAGTTCTTC.